This T cell receptor (beta chain) was recorded in a study of technical replicates of blood from a handful of donors. This table comes from immunoSEQ multiplex PCR, and its TCRdb copy is limited to in-frame clones, with some not included. The sample holds tens of thousands of clones, about 95% seen once. CDR1 MNHNS and CDR2 SASEGT come from the germline V gene. There are 12 residues in the CDR3. With 4 bases removed from V and 4 bases from J, the gap between germline ends came to 7 bases. Only a few counts were recorded for this clone. The source is a human donor in good health. V is TRBV6-1 and J is TRBJ1-1; possible D gene TRBD1, 5 bases. The sample consisted of T cells isolated from PBMCs. CDR3 nucleotide sequence: TGTGCCAGCAGTGCAGGGCCCACTGAAGCTTTCTTT. Its protein is CASSAGPTEAFF.